This T cell receptor (beta chain) was recorded in a study of siplizumab effects on memory and regulatory T cells. TCRdb's table, derived via immunoSEQ multiplex PCR, lists solely in-frame clones and lacks some. The sample lists 90,000 to 120,000 clones; 92% were seen once. The CDR3 contains 13 residues. Per the germline V gene, CDR1 is MGHRA and CDR2 is YSYEKL. The V gene lost 1 base and the J gene lost 2 bases, with 5 bases spanning the gap. The chain combines TRBV4-1 with TRBJ2-5; no firm D call. The material sequenced was Tregs sorted from blood. The TCR sequence derives from a human donor in good health. The CDR3 loop is CASSQVEQETQYF. The CDR3, as DNA: TGCGCCAGCAGCCAAGTAGAGCAAGAGACCCAGTACTTC.